The clone carrying this T cell receptor beta chain was recorded many times. The data belong to a study of T cells in Graves' hyperthyroidism and ophthalmopathy. CDR1 and CDR2 (germline): MDHEN, SYDVKM. The CDR3 totals 13 residues. The junction had 1 base not matched to a gene; V was cut back by 4 bases and J by 3 bases. Amplified regions were TCR beta CDR3 sequences from RNA transcripts. RT-PCR in the first round (using the HTBI primer set) targeted the TCR CDR3. Each CDR3 protein is one row after TCRdb ran MiXCR on the multiplex PCR reads. The data show roughly 380,000 distinct CDR3 sequences, with roughly an eighth seen just once and approximately 5.3% held by the top ten.

The gene calls are TRBV28 and TRBJ2-3, with 7 bases aligning to TRBD1. The receptor was derived from a woman aged 18-35 years with Graves' hyperthyroidism. The sequenced material came from blood. CDR3 residues: CASSSQGTDTQYF. The DNA of the CDR3 is TGTGCCAGCAGTTCACAGGGGACAGATACGCAGTATTTT.